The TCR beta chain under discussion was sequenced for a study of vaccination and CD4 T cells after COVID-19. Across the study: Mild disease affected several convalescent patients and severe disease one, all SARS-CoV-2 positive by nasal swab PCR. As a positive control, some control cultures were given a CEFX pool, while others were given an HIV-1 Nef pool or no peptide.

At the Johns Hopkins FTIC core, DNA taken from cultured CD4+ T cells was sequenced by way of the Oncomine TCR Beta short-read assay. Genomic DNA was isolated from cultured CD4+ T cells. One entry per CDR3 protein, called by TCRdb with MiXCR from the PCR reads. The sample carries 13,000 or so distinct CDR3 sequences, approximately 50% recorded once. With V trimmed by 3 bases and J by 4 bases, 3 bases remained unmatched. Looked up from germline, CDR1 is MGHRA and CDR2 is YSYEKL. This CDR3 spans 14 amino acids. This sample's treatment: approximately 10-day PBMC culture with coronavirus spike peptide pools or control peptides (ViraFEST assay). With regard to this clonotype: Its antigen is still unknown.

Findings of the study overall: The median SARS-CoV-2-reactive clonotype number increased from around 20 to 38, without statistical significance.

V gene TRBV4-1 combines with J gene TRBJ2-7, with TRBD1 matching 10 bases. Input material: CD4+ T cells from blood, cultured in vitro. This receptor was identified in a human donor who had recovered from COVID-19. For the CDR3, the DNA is TGCGCCAGCAGCCACCCGGGACAGGGGTACGAGCAGTACTTC. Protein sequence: CASSHPGQGYEQYF.